This entry is about one TCR beta chain. The germline gives CDR1 SGHRS, CDR2 YFSETQ. The CDR3 runs 14 residues. V lost 4 bases and J lost 4, with 13 bases in between. Described treatment: 15 to 20 received Ad26.COV2.S at low or high dose, single or two shots; roughly five received placebo; per-sample allocation not given. Vaccine and placebo recipients were sampled on day 63 after the first injection. This specimen comes from a study of Ad26.COV2.S vaccination and SARS-CoV-2 variants. Generated by immunoSEQ multiplex PCR, the TCRdb table keeps only in-frame clones and is missing some. Of some 500,000 clones in the sample, 89% were seen once.

Sequenced material: peripheral blood, taken in a trial of Ad26.COV2.S vaccine versus placebo. The TCR sequence derives from a person aged 18-60 years who received the Ad26.COV2.S COVID-19 vaccine or a placebo. The V and J genes are TRBV5-1 and TRBJ2-3, with a tentative D call TRBD2 (5 bases). The CDR3 loop is CASSPSGGSDTQYF. CDR3 in DNA: TGCGCCAGCAGCCCCTCGGGCGGGTCAGATACGCAGTATTTT.